One and the same sample provided the 16 T cell receptor beta chains below, sequenced in a study of CD8+ T cells in alopecia areata. Extracted RNA was reverse transcribed, and the resulting cDNA served as sequencing template. TCRdb keeps only in-frame clones here, not all; method: immunoSEQ multiplex PCR. In the table there are some 190,000 clones, around 49% of which are singletons. Sample treatment: oral pan-JAK inhibitor, 5-10 mg twice daily. The sample here was CD8+ T cells sorted from blood, taken at roughly week 53, from a patient treated with tofacitinib. All receptors come from a human donor with alopecia areata.

This chain links TRBV4-1 with TRBJ2-5; TRBD2 might be the D (6 bases). V gave up 0 bases and J gave up 2 bases, with 13 bases separating them. Germline assignment: CDR1 MGHRA and CDR2 YSYEKL. This CDR3 spans 16 amino acids. This CDR3 reads CASSQEEGRLQETQYF. The DNA for the CDR3 is TGCGCCAGCAGCCAAGAGGAGGGGCGCCTACAAGAGACCCAGTACTTC.

The chain recombines TRBV7-2 with TRBJ1-6; tentative D call: TRBD1 (5 bases). The CDR3 covers 17 residues. The V gene lost 0 bases and the J gene lost 0 bases, with 9 bases spanning the gap. Germline loops: CDR1 SGHTA, CDR2 FQGNSA. The CDR3: CASSLAGGSSYNSPLHF. CDR3 in DNA: TGTGCCAGCAGCTTAGCCGGGGGTAGCTCCTATAATTCACCCCTCCACTTT. Filled out from reference TRBV7-2 and TRBJ1-6, the complete variable domain reads GAGVSQSPSNKVTEKGKDVELRCDPISGHTALYWYRQSLGQGLEFLIYFQGNSAPDKSGLPSDRFSAERTGGSVSTLTIQRTQQEDSAVYLCASSLAGGSSYNSPLHFGNGTRLTVT.

The V and J genes are TRBV5-6 and TRBJ2-7; D gene unclear. Germline V lookup: CDR1 SGHDT, CDR2 YYEEEE. The V and J ends lost 6 bases and 2 bases respectively, with 12 bases between them. The CDR3 length is 13 residues. CDR3 nucleotide sequence: TGTGCCAGCAACTCCAACTCGGCCTACGAGCAGTACTTC. Translation: CASNSNSAYEQYF. The variable domain in full, with the rest retrieved from reference TRBV5-6 and TRBJ2-7, is DAGVTQSPTHLIKTRGQQVTLRCSPKSGHDTVSWYQQALGQGPQFIFQYYEEEERQRGNFPDRFSGHQFPNYSSELNVNALLLGDSALYLCASNSNSAYEQYFGPGTRLTVT.

The gene calls are TRBV5-1 and TRBJ2-1; TRBD1 agrees at 8 bases. Germline values: CDR1 SGHRS, CDR2 YFSETQ. With 5 bases clipped from V and 5 bases from J, the junction kept 9 bases outside the gene matches. The CDR3 is 15 amino acids. The CDR3 DNA is TGCGCCAGCAGTCTAAACCCGGGACAGGACAATGAGCAGTTCTTC. Its translation is CASSLNPGQDNEQFF.

V gene TRBV19 combines with J gene TRBJ2-2, with D possibly TRBD1 on 5 matching bases. The CDR3 covers 14 residues. CDR1 and CDR2 from the germline V gene are LNHDA and SQIVND (reference sequence). Trimming shortened V by 7 bases and J by 0 bases, and 9 bases separated the two germline ends. CDR3 sequence reads: CASTRRANTGELFF. Here the CDR3 DNA reads TGTGCCAGTACTCGCAGGGCGAACACCGGGGAGCTGTTTTTT.

The chain recombines TRBV30 with TRBJ2-3; 7 bases fit TRBD1. V lost 1 base and J lost 2; bases outside the gene matches: 6. CDR3 length: 15 amino acids. Germline V gives CDR1 GTSNPN, CDR2 SVGIG (reference sequence). CDR3 loop: CAWSADRAHTDTQYF. In DNA form, the CDR3 reads TGTGCCTGGAGTGCCGACAGGGCTCACACAGATACGCAGTATTTT.

This clone was detected a few times. The CDR3 spells CAWSGSGPEAQYF. In DNA, the CDR3 is TGTGCCTGGAGCGGTAGCGGCCCCGAGGCCCAGTACTTC. The chain joins TRBV30 to TRBJ2-5, with D perhaps matching TRBD2 (6 bases). The germline CDR1 and CDR2 sequences are GTSNPN and SVGIG (reference sequence). CDR3 length: 13 amino acids. Trimming shortened V by 3 bases and J by 9 bases, and 17 bases separated the two germline ends.

This clone has a handful of counts. This sequence joins TRBV9 and TRBJ2-2; tentative D call: TRBD2 (5 bases). From germline, CDR1 is SGDLS and CDR2 YYNGEE. V was cut by 0 bases and J by 4 bases, with 10 bases left in between. CDR3 size: 15 residues. CDR3 amino acids: CASSVGGYLTGELFF. The CDR3 DNA is TGTGCCAGCAGCGTAGGCGGGTACCTCACCGGGGAGCTGTTTTTT.

This clone was counted only a few times. The genes are TRBV6-5 and TRBJ2-7; no clear D. V lost 0 bases and J lost 0, with 12 bases in between. In germline, CDR1 is MNHEY, CDR2 SVGAGI. The CDR3 consists of 16 residues. Here the CDR3 reads CASSYSIEVSSYEQYF. The CDR3 bases are TGTGCCAGCAGTTACTCGATTGAGGTGAGCTCCTACGAGCAGTACTTC.

Only a few counts were recorded for this clone. This sample includes further DNA sequences coding for the same CDR3. This chain joins TRBV6-5 and TRBJ2-1, with 10 nucleotides matching TRBD2. The CDR3 spans 15 residues. Germline CDR1 reads MNHEY; CDR2 reads SVGAGI. V shed 4 bases, J shed 0 bases, and the junction held 0 bases outside the gene matches. The CDR3 loop is CASSSSGGSYNEQFF. The CDR3 DNA sequence: TGTGCCAGCAGTTCTAGCGGGGGCTCCTACAATGAGCAGTTCTTC.

The rearrangement joins TRBV27 to TRBJ1-6; D unclear. The ends were cut back, 7 bases at V and 10 bases at J, with 17 bases in the middle. Germline V gene data show CDR1 as MNHEY and CDR2 as SMNVEV (reference sequence). This CDR3 contains 14 residues. CDR3 in DNA: TGTGCCAGCACCTTATTGAAGGACGACTCACCCCTCCACTTT. Encoded protein: CASTLLKDDSPLHF.

This clone has a handful of counts. V usage is TRBV29-1 and J usage is TRBJ2-5; the D call may be TRBD1 or TRBD2 (6 bases each). This CDR3 has 12 amino acids. The V end was cut by 3 bases, the J end by 5 bases, with 10 bases between. In germline, CDR1 is SQVTM, CDR2 ANQGSEA. CDR3 in amino acids: CSVEEGGETQYF. The CDR3 DNA is TGCAGCGTTGAGGAGGGGGGTGAGACCCAGTACTTC.

In regard to this clone: The germline gene is not matched at one end of the junction; a read error may be the cause. This sequence joins TRBV7-7 and TRBJ1-6; D remains ambiguous. The CDR3 runs to 13 residues. Germline lookup yields CDR1 SSHAT and CDR2 FNYEAQ (reference sequence). CDR3 region: CASSLTFTSPLHF. The CDR3 bases are TGTGCTAGCAGCCTGACATTTACTTCACCCCTCCACTTT.

This chain links TRBV27 with TRBJ1-6; no firm D call. V lost 5 bases and J 8 bases, leaving 13 bases between the germline ends. This CDR3 comprises 14 residues. Germline CDR1 MNHEY, CDR2 SMNVEV (reference sequence). CDR3 loop: CASSPGSWDSPLHF. CDR3 nucleotide sequence: TGTGCCAGCAGTCCGGGGAGTTGGGATTCACCCCTCCACTTT.

This clone was seen only once. The chain has TRBV7-9 and TRBJ2-2; 7 nucleotides agree with TRBD1. J lost 5 bases, V lost 4 bases, and 7 bases had no gene match. CDR1 SEHNR and CDR2 FQNEAQ come from the germline V gene (reference sequence). The CDR3 has 15 amino acids. The CDR3 reads CASSSRDSRTGELFF. CDR3 nucleotide sequence: TGTGCCAGCAGCTCCCGGGACAGCAGAACCGGGGAGCTGTTTTTT.

This chain uses TRBV9 with TRBJ2-1; D possibly uses TRBD1 or TRBD2 (5 bases each). Germline lookup yields CDR1 SGDLS and CDR2 YYNGEE. The CDR3 length is 16 residues. The ends were cut back, 4 bases at V and 0 bases at J, with 14 bases in the middle. The CDR3: CASSPGTLSSYNEQFF. The CDR3 region has the DNA TGTGCCAGCAGCCCAGGGACCCTGAGCTCCTACAATGAGCAGTTCTTC.